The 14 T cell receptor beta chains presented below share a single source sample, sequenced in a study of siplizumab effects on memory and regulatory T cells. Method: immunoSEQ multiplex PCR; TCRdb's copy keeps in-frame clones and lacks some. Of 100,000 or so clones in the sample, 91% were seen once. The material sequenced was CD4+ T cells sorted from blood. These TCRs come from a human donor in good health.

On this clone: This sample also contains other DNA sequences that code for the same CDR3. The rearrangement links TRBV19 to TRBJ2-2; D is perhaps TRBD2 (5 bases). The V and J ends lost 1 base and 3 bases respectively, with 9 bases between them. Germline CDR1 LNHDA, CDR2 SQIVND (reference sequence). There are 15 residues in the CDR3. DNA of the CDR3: TGTGCCAGTAGTATAGGAGGGCGGTACACCGGGGAGCTGTTTTTT. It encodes CASSIGGRYTGELFF.

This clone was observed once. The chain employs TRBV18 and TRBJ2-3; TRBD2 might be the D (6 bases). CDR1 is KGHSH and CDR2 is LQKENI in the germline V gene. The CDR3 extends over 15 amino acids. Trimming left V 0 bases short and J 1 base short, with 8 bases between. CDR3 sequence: CASSPPRRGTDTQYF. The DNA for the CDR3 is TGTGCCAGCTCACCACCCCGGAGGGGCACAGATACGCAGTATTTT.

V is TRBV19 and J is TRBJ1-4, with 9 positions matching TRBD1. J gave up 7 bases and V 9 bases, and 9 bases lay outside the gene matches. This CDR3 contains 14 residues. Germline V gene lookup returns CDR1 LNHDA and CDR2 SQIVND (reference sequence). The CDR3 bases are TGTGCCAGCCTCCCACAGGGGGCTGTTGAAAAACTGTTTTTT. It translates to CASLPQGAVEKLFF. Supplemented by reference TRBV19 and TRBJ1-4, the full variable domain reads DGGITQSPKYLFRKEGQNVTLSCEQNLNHDAMYWYRQDPGQGLRLIYYSQIVNDFQKGDIAEGYSVSREKKESFPLTVTSAQKNPTAFYLCASLPQGAVEKLFFGSGTQLSVL.

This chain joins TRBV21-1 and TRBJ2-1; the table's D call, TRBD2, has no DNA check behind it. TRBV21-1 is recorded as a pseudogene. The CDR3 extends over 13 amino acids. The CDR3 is CASNHGNYNEQFF. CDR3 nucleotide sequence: TGTGCCAGCAACCACGGGAACTACAATGAGCAGTTCTTC.

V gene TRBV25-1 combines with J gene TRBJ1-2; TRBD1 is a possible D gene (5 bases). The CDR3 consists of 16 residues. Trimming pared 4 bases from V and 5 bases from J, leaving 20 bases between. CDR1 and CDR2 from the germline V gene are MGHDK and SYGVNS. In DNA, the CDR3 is TGTGCCAGCAGTGCCCCCGAGCCCAGAGGGGTTTATGGCTACACCTTC. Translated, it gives CASSAPEPRGVYGYTF.

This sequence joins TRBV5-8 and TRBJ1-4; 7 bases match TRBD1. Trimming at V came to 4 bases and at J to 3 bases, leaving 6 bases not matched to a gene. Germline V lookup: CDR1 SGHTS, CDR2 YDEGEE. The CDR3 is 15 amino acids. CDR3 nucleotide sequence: TGTGCCAGCAGCCCTTCGGGACAGCCTAATGAAAAACTGTTTTTT. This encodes CASSPSGQPNEKLFF.

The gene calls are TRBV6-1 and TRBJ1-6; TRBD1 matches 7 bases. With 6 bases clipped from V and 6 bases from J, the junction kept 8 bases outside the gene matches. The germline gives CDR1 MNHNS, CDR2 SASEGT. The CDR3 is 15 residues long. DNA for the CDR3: TGTGCCAGCAGCACAGGGGCGCAGTTTAATTCACCCCTCCACTTT. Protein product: CASSTGAQFNSPLHF.

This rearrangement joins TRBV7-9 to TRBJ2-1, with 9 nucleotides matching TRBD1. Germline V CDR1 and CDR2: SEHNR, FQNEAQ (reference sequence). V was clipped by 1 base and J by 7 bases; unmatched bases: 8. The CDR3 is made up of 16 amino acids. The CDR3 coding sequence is TGTGCCAGCAGCTTAGGAGGGACAGGGTCTAGGAATGAGCAGTTCTTC. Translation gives CASSLGGTGSRNEQFF.

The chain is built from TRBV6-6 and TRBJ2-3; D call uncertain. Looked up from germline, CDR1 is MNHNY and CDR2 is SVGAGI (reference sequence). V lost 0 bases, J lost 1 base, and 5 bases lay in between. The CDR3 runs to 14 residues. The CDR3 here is CASSYSAGTDTQYF. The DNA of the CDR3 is TGTGCCAGCAGTTACTCGGCGGGCACAGATACGCAGTATTTT.

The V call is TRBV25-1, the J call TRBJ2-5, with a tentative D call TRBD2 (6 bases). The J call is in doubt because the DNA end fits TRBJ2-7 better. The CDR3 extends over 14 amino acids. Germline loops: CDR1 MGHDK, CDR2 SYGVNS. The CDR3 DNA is TGTGCCAGCAGTGGTTCCGGGAGCTCCTACGAGCAGTACTTC. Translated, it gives CASSGSGSSYEQYF.

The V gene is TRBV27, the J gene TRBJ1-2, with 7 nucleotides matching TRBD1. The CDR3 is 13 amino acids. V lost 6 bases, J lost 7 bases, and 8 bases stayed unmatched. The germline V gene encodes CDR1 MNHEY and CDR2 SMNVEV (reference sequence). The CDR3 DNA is TGTGCCAGCAGCAACAGGGGATTGCGTGGCTACACCTTC. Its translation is CASSNRGLRGYTF.

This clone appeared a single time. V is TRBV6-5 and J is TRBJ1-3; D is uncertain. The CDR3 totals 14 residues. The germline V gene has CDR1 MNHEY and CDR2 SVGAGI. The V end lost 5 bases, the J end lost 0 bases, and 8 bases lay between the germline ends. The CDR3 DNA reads TGTGCCAGCAGTGGAGGGAACTCTGGAAACACCATATATTTT. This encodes CASSGGNSGNTIYF.

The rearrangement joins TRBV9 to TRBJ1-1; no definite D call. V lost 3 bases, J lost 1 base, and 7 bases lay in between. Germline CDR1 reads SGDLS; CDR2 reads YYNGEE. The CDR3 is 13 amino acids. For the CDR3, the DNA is TGTGCCAGCAGCGAATCCAAGAACACTGAAGCTTTCTTT. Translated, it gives CASSESKNTEAFF.

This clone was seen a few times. This chain's CDR3 is CASMWGDNSPLHF. The DNA for the CDR3 is TGTGCCAGCATGTGGGGGGACAATTCACCCCTCCACTTT. The chain couples TRBV2 to TRBJ1-6; D perhaps matches TRBD1 (5 bases). The germline V and J ends were trimmed by 7 bases and 7 bases, with 11 bases remaining between them. CDR1 is SNHLY and CDR2 is FYNNEI in the germline V gene. The CDR3 sequence is 13 residues long.